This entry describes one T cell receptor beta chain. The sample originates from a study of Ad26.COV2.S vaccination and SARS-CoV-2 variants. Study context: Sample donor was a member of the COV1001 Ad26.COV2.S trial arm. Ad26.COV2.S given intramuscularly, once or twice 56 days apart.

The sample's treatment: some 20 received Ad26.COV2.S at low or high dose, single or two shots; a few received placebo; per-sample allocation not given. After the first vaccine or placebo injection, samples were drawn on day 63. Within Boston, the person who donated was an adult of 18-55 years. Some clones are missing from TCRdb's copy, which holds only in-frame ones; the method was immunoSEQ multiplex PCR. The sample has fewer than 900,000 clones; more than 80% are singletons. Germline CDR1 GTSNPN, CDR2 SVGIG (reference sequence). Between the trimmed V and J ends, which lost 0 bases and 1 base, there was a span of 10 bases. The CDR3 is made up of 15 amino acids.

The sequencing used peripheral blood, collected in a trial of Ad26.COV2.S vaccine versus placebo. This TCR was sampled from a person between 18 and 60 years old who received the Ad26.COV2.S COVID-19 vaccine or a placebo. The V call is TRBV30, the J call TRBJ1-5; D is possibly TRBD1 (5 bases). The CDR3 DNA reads TGTGCCTGGAGTGTACTGGGACGAAGCAATCAGCCCCAGCATTTT. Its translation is CAWSVLGRSNQPQHF.